Listed below are T cell receptor beta chains from one sample, sequenced in a study of T cell repertoires in cytomegalovirus infection. Using its own MiXCR run on the reads, TCRdb lists one record per CDR3 protein. The table records 380,000 or so distinct CDR3 sequences, nearly 35% of them present only once. These receptors have no identified antigens. This specimen was cultured PBMCs, taken from culture after CMV antigen stimulation. Source of these receptors: a human donor in good health (CMV status not recorded). Some clones in this sample may be carry-over from other donors' samples. Both conserved end residues are part of each CDR3. Fields, in order: D gene, clone size, J gene, V gene, CDR3 protein, CDR3 DNA. D genes are given only for firm matches. Clone size is shown for a subset of rows, as once, few, many or a class of expanded clone.

D gene: .
clone size: many
J gene: TRBJ2-3
V gene: TRBV7-9
CDR3 protein: CASSFSTDTQYF
CDR3 DNA: TGTGCCAGCAGCTTCTCCACAGATACGCAGTATTTT

D gene: .
clone size: .
J gene: TRBJ1-6
V gene: TRBV27
CDR3 protein: CASSSASGDDNSPLHF
CDR3 DNA: TGTGCCAGCAGCTCCGCCTCGGGGGACGATAATTCACCCCTCCACTTT

D gene: .
clone size: few
J gene: TRBJ2-1
V gene: TRBV20-1
CDR3 protein: CSATRTTNLNEQFF
CDR3 DNA: TGCAGTGCTACCCGGACTACCAACCTCAATGAGCAGTTCTTC

D gene: .
clone size: many
J gene: TRBJ2-7
V gene: TRBV7-2
CDR3 protein: CASSPAPGYSYEQYF
CDR3 DNA: TGTGCCAGCAGCCCTGCCCCAGGGTACTCCTACGAGCAGTACTTC

D gene: .
clone size: .
J gene: TRBJ2-1
V gene: TRBV27
CDR3 protein: CASSLIISGSYNEQFF
CDR3 DNA: TGTGCCAGCAGTTTAATCATCAGCGGATCCTACAATGAGCAGTTCTTC

D gene: TRBD2
clone size: few
J gene: TRBJ2-5
V gene: TRBV7-2
CDR3 protein: CASSSPLQGGYQETQYF
CDR3 DNA: TGTGCCAGCAGCTCCCCTTTGCAGGGAGGGTACCAAGAGACCCAGTACTTC

D gene: .
clone size: few
J gene: TRBJ2-3
V gene: TRBV11-2
CDR3 protein: CASSPRLRGDTQYF
CDR3 DNA: TGTGCCAGCAGCCCGAGACTTAGAGGGGATACGCAGTATTTT

D gene: .
clone size: few
J gene: TRBJ2-1
V gene: TRBV2
CDR3 protein: CASSELATNDEQFF
CDR3 DNA: TGTGCCAGCAGTGAATTGGCGACTAACGATGAGCAGTTCTTC

D gene: .
clone size: .
J gene: TRBJ1-2
V gene: TRBV12-3/TRBV12-4
CDR3 protein: CASSLVGIGTF
CDR3 DNA: .

D gene: .
clone size: .
J gene: TRBJ2-1
V gene: TRBV19
CDR3 protein: CASTPQRGRENNEQFF
CDR3 DNA: TGTGCCAGTACCCCCCAGCGAGGCAGGGAAAACAATGAGCAGTTCTTC

D gene: TRBD1
clone size: .
J gene: TRBJ2-1
V gene: TRBV18
CDR3 protein: CASSSTLGGPAYNEQFF
CDR3 DNA: TGTGCCAGCTCATCGACGCTAGGGGGCCCTGCCTACAATGAGCAGTTCTTC

D gene: .
clone size: few
J gene: TRBJ2-5
V gene: TRBV6-2/TRBV6-3
CDR3 protein: CASHDVLETQYF
CDR3 DNA: TGTGCCAGCCACGACGTGTTAGAGACCCAGTACTTC

D gene: TRBD1
clone size: .
J gene: TRBJ2-1
V gene: TRBV6-1
CDR3 protein: CASSLTGVNNEQFF
CDR3 DNA: TGTGCCAGCAGTCTGACAGGGGTGAACAATGAGCAGTTCTTC

D gene: .
clone size: few
J gene: TRBJ1-2
V gene: TRBV28
CDR3 protein: CASRPIGEDYGYTF
CDR3 DNA: TGTGCCAGCAGGCCGATTGGGGAGGACTATGGCTACACCTTC

D gene: TRBD1
clone size: .
J gene: TRBJ2-6
V gene: TRBV7-9
CDR3 protein: CASSSDRAGANVLTF
CDR3 DNA: TGTGCCAGCAGCTCAGACAGGGCTGGGGCCAACGTCCTGACTTTC

D gene: TRBD2
clone size: few
J gene: TRBJ2-1
V gene: TRBV6-5
CDR3 protein: CASRLAGANEQFF
CDR3 DNA: TGTGCCAGCAGACTAGCGGGCGCCAATGAGCAGTTCTTC

D gene: .
clone size: .
J gene: TRBJ2-6
V gene: TRBV27
CDR3 protein: CASSSTEVGLSGANVLTF
CDR3 DNA: TGTGCCAGCAGCTCAACAGAGGTTGGGCTCTCTGGGGCCAACGTCCTGACTTTC

D gene: .
clone size: .
J gene: TRBJ2-5
V gene: TRBV7-9
CDR3 protein: CASSPPTRRQLPQETQYF
CDR3 DNA: TGTGCCAGCAGCCCCCCAACGAGAAGACAGCTACCCCAAGAGACCCAGTACTTC

D gene: .
clone size: few
J gene: TRBJ2-5
V gene: TRBV7-2
CDR3 protein: CASSWKGVSETQYF
CDR3 DNA: TGTGCCAGCAGCTGGAAGGGAGTTAGTGAGACCCAGTACTTC

D gene: .
clone size: .
J gene: TRBJ1-5
V gene: TRBV12-3/TRBV12-4
CDR3 protein: CASSPGGGSNQPQHF
CDR3 DNA: TGTGCCAGCAGTCCTGGGGGTGGGAGCAATCAGCCCCAGCATTTT

D gene: TRBD1
clone size: many
J gene: TRBJ2-7
V gene: TRBV7-6
CDR3 protein: CASSAPTGDGGEQYF
CDR3 DNA: TGTGCCAGCAGCGCACCGACAGGGGACGGGGGCGAGCAGTACTTC

D gene: TRBD2
clone size: .
J gene: TRBJ2-1
V gene: TRBV7-2
CDR3 protein: CASSYQTSRQFF
CDR3 DNA: TGTGCCAGCAGCTACCAGACTAGCCGGCAGTTCTTC

D gene: TRBD2
clone size: few
J gene: TRBJ2-5
V gene: TRBV11-2
CDR3 protein: CASSLGRGDGLQETQYF
CDR3 DNA: TGTGCCAGCAGCTTAGGCCGGGGGGACGGGCTCCAAGAGACCCAGTACTTC

D gene: .
clone size: few
J gene: TRBJ2-2
V gene: TRBV28
CDR3 protein: CASSFGWSNTGELFF
CDR3 DNA: TGTGCCAGCAGTTTTGGCTGGAGTAACACCGGGGAGCTGTTTTTT

D gene: .
clone size: .
J gene: TRBJ2-5
V gene: TRBV14
CDR3 protein: CASSQEVLGPAKAQYF
CDR3 DNA: TGTGCCAGCAGCCAAGAGGTGCTAGGGCCGGCTAAAGCCCAGTACTTC

D gene: .
clone size: .
J gene: TRBJ1-2
V gene: TRBV4-1
CDR3 protein: CASSHRDTLHYGYTF
CDR3 DNA: TGCGCCAGCAGCCATCGGGACACCTTGCACTATGGCTACACCTTC

D gene: .
clone size: .
J gene: TRBJ2-7
V gene: TRBV28
CDR3 protein: CASSPLGVSYEQYF
CDR3 DNA: TGTGCCAGCAGTCCCTTGGGAGTCTCCTACGAGCAGTACTTC

D gene: TRBD1
clone size: .
J gene: TRBJ1-1
V gene: TRBV4-3
CDR3 protein: CASSHATGKGQGMTEAEAFF
CDR3 DNA: TGCGCCAGCAGTCACGCGACGGGAAAGGGACAGGGAATGACGGAGGCTGAAGCTTTCTTT

D gene: .
clone size: few
J gene: TRBJ2-5
V gene: TRBV24-1
CDR3 protein: CATSDRWAETQYF
CDR3 DNA: TGTGCCACCAGTGATAGATGGGCCGAGACCCAGTACTTC

D gene: TRBD1
clone size: few
J gene: TRBJ1-5
V gene: TRBV6-6
CDR3 protein: CASSGTGLSSNQPQHF
CDR3 DNA: TGTGCCAGCAGTGGGACAGGGCTCTCTTCGAATCAGCCCCAGCATTTT

D gene: .
clone size: few
J gene: TRBJ1-3
V gene: TRBV11-3
CDR3 protein: CASSIVLGTMPSLAGNTIYF
CDR3 DNA: TGTGCCAGCAGCATCGTTTTAGGGACCATGCCCTCTCTCGCTGGAAACACCATATATTTT

D gene: TRBD2
clone size: .
J gene: TRBJ2-5
V gene: TRBV28
CDR3 protein: CASRRRLILAGARETQYF
CDR3 DNA: TGTGCCAGCAGAAGGCGGTTAATTCTAGCGGGAGCGCGGGAGACCCAGTACTTC

D gene: .
clone size: few
J gene: TRBJ2-7
V gene: TRBV7-8
CDR3 protein: CASSLETQTSYEQYF
CDR3 DNA: TGTGCCAGCAGCTTGGAGACACAGACCTCCTACGAGCAGTACTTC

D gene: .
clone size: .
J gene: TRBJ2-1
V gene: TRBV7-2
CDR3 protein: CASSLVFGGSYNEQFF
CDR3 DNA: TGTGCCAGCAGCTTAGTGTTTGGCGGCTCCTACAATGAGCAGTTCTTC

D gene: .
clone size: .
J gene: TRBJ2-1
V gene: TRBV7-2
CDR3 protein: CASSTHTSSSYNEQFF
CDR3 DNA: TGTGCCAGCAGCACTCACACCTCGAGCTCCTACAATGAGCAGTTCTTC

D gene: TRBD1
clone size: .
J gene: TRBJ1-2
V gene: TRBV6-6
CDR3 protein: CASSSDRAGYGYTF
CDR3 DNA: TGTGCCAGCAGTTCGGACAGGGCCGGCTATGGCTACACCTTC

D gene: TRBD1
clone size: many
J gene: TRBJ2-7
V gene: TRBV7-2
CDR3 protein: CASSYQQGPYEQYF
CDR3 DNA: TGTGCCAGCAGCTACCAACAGGGGCCCTACGAGCAGTACTTC

D gene: .
clone size: few
J gene: TRBJ1-6
V gene: TRBV7-2
CDR3 protein: CASSPSISPLHF
CDR3 DNA: TGTGCCAGCAGCCCCAGCATATCTCCCCTCCACTTT

D gene: .
clone size: .
J gene: TRBJ2-3
V gene: TRBV28
CDR3 protein: CASRERGVDTQYF
CDR3 DNA: TGTGCCAGCCGAGAACGGGGCGTAGATACGCAGTATTTT

D gene: .
clone size: .
J gene: TRBJ1-5
V gene: TRBV19
CDR3 protein: CASLPSGIYQPQHF
CDR3 DNA: TGTGCCAGTCTTCCCTCGGGAATTTATCAGCCCCAGCATTTT

D gene: .
clone size: .
J gene: TRBJ1-2
V gene: TRBV12-3/TRBV12-4
CDR3 protein: CASSPNGHNYGYTF
CDR3 DNA: TGTGCCAGCAGCCCCAATGGACATAACTATGGCTACACCTTC

D gene: .
clone size: .
J gene: TRBJ2-1
V gene: TRBV19
CDR3 protein: CASSISVLGSYNEQFF
CDR3 DNA: TGTGCCAGTAGTATATCCGTCCTAGGCTCCTACAATGAGCAGTTCTTC

D gene: .
clone size: many
J gene: TRBJ2-5
V gene: TRBV12-3/TRBV12-4
CDR3 protein: CASSLAGTETQYF
CDR3 DNA: TGTGCCAGCAGTTTGGCAGGGACAGAGACCCAGTACTTC

D gene: .
clone size: few
J gene: TRBJ1-1
V gene: TRBV2
CDR3 protein: CASSRDGKLEAFF
CDR3 DNA: TGTGCCAGCAGCCGGGACGGAAAACTCGAAGCTTTCTTT

D gene: .
clone size: many
J gene: TRBJ1-6
V gene: TRBV7-2
CDR3 protein: CASSPRGSSYNSPLHF
CDR3 DNA: TGTGCCAGCAGCCCGAGGGGGTCTTCCTATAATTCACCCCTCCACTTT

D gene: TRBD1
clone size: .
J gene: TRBJ1-3
V gene: TRBV5-8
CDR3 protein: CASSLETGGRNTIYF
CDR3 DNA: TGTGCCAGCAGCTTGGAGACAGGGGGACGGAACACCATATATTTT

D gene: .
clone size: .
J gene: TRBJ2-2
V gene: TRBV7-6
CDR3 protein: CASSLRRHTGELFF
CDR3 DNA: TGTGCCAGCAGCTTACGCCGACACACCGGGGAGCTGTTTTTT

D gene: .
clone size: many
J gene: TRBJ2-5
V gene: TRBV7-2
CDR3 protein: CASSPGQQETQYF
CDR3 DNA: TGTGCCAGCAGCCCCGGACAGCAAGAGACCCAGTACTTC

D gene: TRBD1
clone size: .
J gene: TRBJ1-2
V gene: TRBV19
CDR3 protein: CASSIAGVDRGMVGYTF
CDR3 DNA: TGTGCCAGTAGTATTGCTGGTGTTGACAGGGGAATGGTTGGCTACACCTTC

D gene: TRBD1
clone size: .
J gene: TRBJ2-7
V gene: TRBV9
CDR3 protein: CASSVGKGAVYEQYF
CDR3 DNA: TGTGCCAGCAGCGTAGGAAAGGGGGCCGTTTACGAGCAGTACTTC